The present T cell receptor (beta chain) was sequenced within a study of identifying expanded T cells in peripheral blood. Study-level points and caveats: Variance in clone template counts between two-week samples significantly increased with total template count across all healthy donors. Differentially abundant clones: about 1.2 between replicates, about 15 at roughly 2 weeks, 19 to 20 at four.

Looked up from germline, CDR1 is MGHRA and CDR2 is YSYEKL. CDR3 length equals 17 residues. V was pared by 3 bases and J by 2 bases, with 8 bases of the junction left unmatched. For this clone: Antigen: not known.

Method: immunoSEQ multiplex PCR; TCRdb's copy keeps in-frame clones and lacks some. Of about 82,000 clones in the sample, 70% to 90% were seen once. During the collection period, no donor immune events like infections were recorded. The receptor was derived from a person aged 18-70 years in good health. The specimen sequenced was blood. V is TRBV4-1 and J is TRBJ2-7; 12 bases agree with TRBD2. CDR3 loop: CASSHSWTSGKTYEQYF. CDR3 bases: TGCGCCAGCAGCCACTCCTGGACTAGCGGGAAAACCTACGAGCAGTACTTC.